This is a list of T cell receptor beta chains from one sample in a study of OX40 agonist ivuxolimab in advanced cancers. Sequencing used immunoSEQ multiplex PCR; TCRdb keeps in-frame clones, though not all of them. The sample records roughly 65,000 clones, 80% to 95% being singletons. The starting material was CD4+ or CD8+ T cells sorted from blood, obtained in a trial of the OX40 agonist ivuxolimab. These receptor sequences come from an adult with an advanced solid tumor such as melanoma, head and neck, liver or kidney cancer. CDR3s include the opening cysteine and the closing phenylalanine or tryptophan. The D gene is left open where the match is weak.

TRBV28	TRBJ1-1	TRBD1	CASSSGQGRGPGREAFF
TRBV18	TRBJ2-2	NA	CASSPPGRRGPGELFF
TRBV29-1	TRBJ2-2	TRBD2	CSVVAGGTGELFF
TRBV7-9	TRBJ2-1	NA	CASSSWDIPGQFF
TRBV2	TRBJ2-1	TRBD2	CASRGTSGYNEQFF
TRBV6-5	TRBJ2-7	TRBD2	CASSPGAGVNEQYF
TRBV9	TRBJ2-2	NA	CASSPGRMDTGELFF
TRBV4-1	TRBJ2-5	NA	CASSQVRAALGKKETQYF
TRBV18	TRBJ2-3	TRBD1	CASSPPGVGQGEDTQYF
TRBV29-1	TRBJ1-1	NA	CSVGHTVNTEAFF
TRBV18	TRBJ2-7	NA	CASSLRSSEQYF
TRBV6-5	TRBJ2-7	TRBD2	CASSFTSGRYEQYF
TRBV19	TRBJ1-2	TRBD1	CASGSFPGQGYGYTF
TRBV25-1	TRBJ1-1	NA	CASSVGGRRAFF